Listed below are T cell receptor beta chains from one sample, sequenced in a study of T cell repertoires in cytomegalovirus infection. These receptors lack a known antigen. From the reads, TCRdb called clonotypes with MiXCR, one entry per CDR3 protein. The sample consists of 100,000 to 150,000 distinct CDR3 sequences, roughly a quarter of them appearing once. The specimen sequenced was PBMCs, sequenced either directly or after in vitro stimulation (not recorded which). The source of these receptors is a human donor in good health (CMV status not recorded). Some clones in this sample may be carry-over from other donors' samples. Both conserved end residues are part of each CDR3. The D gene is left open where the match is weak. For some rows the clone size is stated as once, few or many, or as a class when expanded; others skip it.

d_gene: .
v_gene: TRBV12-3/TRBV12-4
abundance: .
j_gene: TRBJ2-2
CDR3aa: CASSLRGTGELFF
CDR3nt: TGTGCCAGCAGCCTGAGGGGCACCGGGGAGCTGTTTTTT

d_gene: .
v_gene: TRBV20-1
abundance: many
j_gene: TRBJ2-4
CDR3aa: CSVLLAKNIQYF
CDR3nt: TGCAGTGTACTGCTGGCCAAAAACATTCAGTACTTC

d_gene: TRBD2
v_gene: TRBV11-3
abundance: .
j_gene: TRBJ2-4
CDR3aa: CASSLLAGVPIDIQYF
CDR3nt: TGTGCCAGCAGCTTGCTAGCGGGAGTACCAATAGACATTCAGTACTTC

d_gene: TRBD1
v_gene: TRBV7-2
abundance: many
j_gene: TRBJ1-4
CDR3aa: CASSSRRGQGYEKLFF
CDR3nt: TGTGCCAGCAGCTCAAGACGCGGACAGGGTTATGAAAAACTGTTTTTT

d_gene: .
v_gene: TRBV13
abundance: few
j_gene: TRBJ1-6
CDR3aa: CASSLFDTTNSPLHF
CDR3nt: TGTGCCAGCAGCTTATTCGACACAACTAATTCACCCCTCCACTTT

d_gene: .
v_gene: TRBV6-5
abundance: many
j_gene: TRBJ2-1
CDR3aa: CASSYEGNEQFF
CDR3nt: TGTGCCAGCAGTTACGAGGGTAATGAGCAGTTCTTC

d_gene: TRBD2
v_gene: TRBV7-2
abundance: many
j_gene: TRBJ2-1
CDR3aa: CASSLISGLVHNEQFF
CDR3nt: TGTGCCAGCAGCTTAATTTCGGGACTAGTCCACAATGAGCAGTTCTTC

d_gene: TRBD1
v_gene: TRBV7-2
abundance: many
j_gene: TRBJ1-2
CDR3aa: CASSHYRQGNLANYGYTF
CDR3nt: TGTGCCAGCAGCCACTATCGACAGGGGAATTTGGCTAACTATGGCTACACCTTC

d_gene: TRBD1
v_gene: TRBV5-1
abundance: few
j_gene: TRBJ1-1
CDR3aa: CASSLAGGVMNTEAFF
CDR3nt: TGCGCCAGCAGCTTGGCAGGGGGAGTAATGAACACTGAAGCTTTCTTT

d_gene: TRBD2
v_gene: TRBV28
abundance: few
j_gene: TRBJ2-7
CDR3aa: CASKAVGRELLYEQYF
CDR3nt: TGTGCCAGCAAGGCTGTGGGGCGGGAGCTCCTCTACGAGCAGTACTTC

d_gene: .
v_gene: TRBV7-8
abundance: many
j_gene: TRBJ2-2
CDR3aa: CASSSGTAGGELFF
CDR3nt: TGTGCCAGCAGCTCCGGGACTGCGGGCGGGGAGCTGTTTTTT

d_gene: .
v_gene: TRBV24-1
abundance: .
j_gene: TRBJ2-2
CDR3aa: CATGAVQGGGTGELFF
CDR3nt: TGTGCCACCGGAGCAGTGCAGGGGGGGGGCACCGGGGAGCTGTTTTTT

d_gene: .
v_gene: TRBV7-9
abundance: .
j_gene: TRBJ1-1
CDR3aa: CASSPRRDEVNTEAFF
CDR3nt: TGTGCCAGCAGCCCACGACGCGACGAAGTGAACACTGAAGCTTTCTTT

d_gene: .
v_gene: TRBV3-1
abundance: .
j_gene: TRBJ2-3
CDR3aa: CASSSLGGVTDTQYF
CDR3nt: TGTGCCAGCAGCTCCCTAGGGGGAGTCACAGATACGCAGTATTTT

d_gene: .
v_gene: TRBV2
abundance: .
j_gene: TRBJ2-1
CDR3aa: CASGDSGYNEQFF
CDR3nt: TGTGCCAGCGGGGATAGCGGCTACAATGAGCAGTTCTTC

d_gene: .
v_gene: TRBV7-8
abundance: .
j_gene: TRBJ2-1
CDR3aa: CASSLGWGGRNYNEQFF
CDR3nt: TGTGCCAGCAGCTTGGGGTGGGGAGGACGGAACTACAATGAGCAGTTCTTC

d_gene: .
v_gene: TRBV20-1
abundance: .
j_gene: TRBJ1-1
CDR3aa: CSARKNTEAFF
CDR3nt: TGCAGTGCCCGGAAGAACACTGAAGCTTTCTTT

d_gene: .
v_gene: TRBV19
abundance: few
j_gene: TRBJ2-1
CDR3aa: CASSIDVAVHEQFF
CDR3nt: TGTGCCAGTAGTATAGATGTTGCTGTCCATGAGCAGTTCTTC

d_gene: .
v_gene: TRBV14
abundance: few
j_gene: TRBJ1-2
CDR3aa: CASSPYQVTNYGYTF
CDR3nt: TGTGCCAGCAGCCCCTACCAAGTGACCAACTATGGCTACACCTTC

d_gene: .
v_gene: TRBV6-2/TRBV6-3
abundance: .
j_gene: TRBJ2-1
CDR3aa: CASMSRERGNEQFF
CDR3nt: TGTGCCAGCATGTCAAGAGAGAGGGGTAATGAGCAGTTCTTC

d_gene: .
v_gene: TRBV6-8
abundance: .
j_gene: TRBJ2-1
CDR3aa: CASSYRSVSSYNEQFF
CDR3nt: TGTGCCAGCAGTTATCGATCCGTAAGCTCCTACAATGAGCAGTTCTTC

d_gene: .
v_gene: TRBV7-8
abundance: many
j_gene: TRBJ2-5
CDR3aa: CASSSSTVQETQYF
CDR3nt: TGTGCCAGCAGCTCATCGACGGTACAAGAGACCCAGTACTTC